This T cell receptor (beta chain) was observed in a study of control samples from healthy donors and cancer patients. The V gene lost 3 bases and the J gene lost 2 bases, with 13 bases spanning the gap. The germline V gene encodes CDR1 KGHSH and CDR2 LQKENI. The CDR3 runs 15 residues. TCRdb keeps only in-frame clones here, not all; method: immunoSEQ multiplex PCR. This table holds 71,000 or so clones, roughly 91% found once. V gene TRBV18 combines with J gene TRBJ1-2; maybe TRBD1 (5 bases). Sequenced sample: PBMCs. The origin of this receptor is a man in his sixties with lung cancer. In DNA, the CDR3 is TGTGCCAGCTCACCGTCCCGGGACGAAAACTATGGCTACACCTTC. Protein sequence: CASSPSRDENYGYTF.